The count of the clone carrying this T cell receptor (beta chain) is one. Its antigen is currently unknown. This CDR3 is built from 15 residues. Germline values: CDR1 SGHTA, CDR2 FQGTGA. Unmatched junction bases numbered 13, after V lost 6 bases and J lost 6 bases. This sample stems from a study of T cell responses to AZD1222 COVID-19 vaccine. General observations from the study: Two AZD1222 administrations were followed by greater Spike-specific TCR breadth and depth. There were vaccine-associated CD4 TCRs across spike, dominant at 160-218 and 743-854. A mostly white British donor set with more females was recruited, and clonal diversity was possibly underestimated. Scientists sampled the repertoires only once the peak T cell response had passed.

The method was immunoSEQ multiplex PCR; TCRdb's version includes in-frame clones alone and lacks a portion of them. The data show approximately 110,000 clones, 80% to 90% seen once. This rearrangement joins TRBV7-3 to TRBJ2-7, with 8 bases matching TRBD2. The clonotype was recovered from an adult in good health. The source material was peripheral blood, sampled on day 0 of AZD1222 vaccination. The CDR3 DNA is TGTGCCAGCAGTCCCCGGGGGGGTTCGGTATTCGAGCAGTACTTC. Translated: CASSPRGGSVFEQYF.